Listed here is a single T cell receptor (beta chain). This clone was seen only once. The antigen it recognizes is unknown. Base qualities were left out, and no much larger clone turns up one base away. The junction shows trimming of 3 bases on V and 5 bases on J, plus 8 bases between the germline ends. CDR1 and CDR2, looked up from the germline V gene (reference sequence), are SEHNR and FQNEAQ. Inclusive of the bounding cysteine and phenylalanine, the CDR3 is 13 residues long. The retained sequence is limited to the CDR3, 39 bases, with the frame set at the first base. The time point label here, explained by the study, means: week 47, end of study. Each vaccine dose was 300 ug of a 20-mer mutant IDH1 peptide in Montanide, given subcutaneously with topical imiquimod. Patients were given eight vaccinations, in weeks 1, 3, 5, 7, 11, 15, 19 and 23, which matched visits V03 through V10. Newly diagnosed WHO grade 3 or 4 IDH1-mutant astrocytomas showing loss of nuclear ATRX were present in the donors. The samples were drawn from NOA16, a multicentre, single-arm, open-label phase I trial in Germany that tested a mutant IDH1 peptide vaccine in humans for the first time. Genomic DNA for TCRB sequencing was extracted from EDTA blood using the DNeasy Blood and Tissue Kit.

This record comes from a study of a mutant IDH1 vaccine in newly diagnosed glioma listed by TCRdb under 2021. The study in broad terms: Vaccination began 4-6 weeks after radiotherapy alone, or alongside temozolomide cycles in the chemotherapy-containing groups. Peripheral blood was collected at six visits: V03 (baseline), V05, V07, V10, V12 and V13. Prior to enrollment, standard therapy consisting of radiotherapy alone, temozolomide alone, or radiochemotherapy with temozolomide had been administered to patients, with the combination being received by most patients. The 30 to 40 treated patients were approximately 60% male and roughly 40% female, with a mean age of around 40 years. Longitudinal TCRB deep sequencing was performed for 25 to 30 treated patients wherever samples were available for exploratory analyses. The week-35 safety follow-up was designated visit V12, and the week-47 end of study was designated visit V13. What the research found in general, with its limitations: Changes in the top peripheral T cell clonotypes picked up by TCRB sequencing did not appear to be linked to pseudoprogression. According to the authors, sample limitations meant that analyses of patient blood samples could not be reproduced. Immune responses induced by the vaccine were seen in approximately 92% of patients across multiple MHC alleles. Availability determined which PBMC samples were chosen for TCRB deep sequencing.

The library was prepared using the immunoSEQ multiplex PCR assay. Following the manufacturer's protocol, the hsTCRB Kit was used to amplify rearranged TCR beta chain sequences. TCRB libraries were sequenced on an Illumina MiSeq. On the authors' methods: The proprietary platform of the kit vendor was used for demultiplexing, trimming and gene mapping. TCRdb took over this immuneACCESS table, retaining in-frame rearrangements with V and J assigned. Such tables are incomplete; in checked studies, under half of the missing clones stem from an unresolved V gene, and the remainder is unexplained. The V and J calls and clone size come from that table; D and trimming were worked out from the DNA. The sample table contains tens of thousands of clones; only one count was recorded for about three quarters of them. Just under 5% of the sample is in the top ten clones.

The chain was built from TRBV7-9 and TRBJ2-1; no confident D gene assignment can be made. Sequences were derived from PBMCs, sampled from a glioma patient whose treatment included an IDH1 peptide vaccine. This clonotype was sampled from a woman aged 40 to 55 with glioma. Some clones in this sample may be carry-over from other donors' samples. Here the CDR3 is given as CASSFQVDNEQFF. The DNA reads TGTGCCAGCAGCTTCCAAGTAGACAATGAGCAGTTCTTC.